These 12 T cell receptor beta chains came from one sample sequenced in a study of shared clonotypes between healthy human individuals (dated by TCRdb to 2018 to 2021). The method was the immunoSEQ multiplex PCR assay. This immuneACCESS table, as held by TCRdb, lists in-frame sequences with V and J called but not all clones. Of the missing ones, under half trace to an unresolved V gene in checked studies; the others have no known cause. The sample table lists some 1.5 million clones, nearly 99% of them with a count of one. About 0.42% of the sample is in the top ten clones. Sequenced: naive CD4+ T cells sorted from blood. Per the publication, the cell subset or site label means: CD45RA+ positively selected. The source of these receptors is a man aged 25 to 40 in good health.

The chain employs TRBV5-6 and TRBJ2-7, with D maybe TRBD1 (6 bases). Germline V lookup: CDR1 SGHDT, CDR2 YYEEEE. The CDR3 has 12 residues. V shed 7 bases and J shed 3 bases, with 11 bases lying between them. Here the CDR3 reads CASGLGGYEQYF. The CDR3 bases are TGTGCCAGCGGCCTAGGGGGCTACGAGCAGTACTTC.

This chain connects TRBV6-5 to TRBJ2-7, with D unresolved. Germline-derived CDR1 and CDR2 are MNHEY and SVGAGI. The CDR3 runs to 11 residues. V dropped 5 bases and J dropped 4 bases, with 6 bases sitting between them. In DNA, the CDR3 is TGTGCCAGCAGTAACCGGTACGAGCAGTACTTC. This sequence encodes CASSNRYEQYF.

The gene calls are TRBV7-9 and TRBJ2-4; D is unclear. The V end lost 1 base, the J end lost 0 bases, and 10 bases lay between the germline ends. This CDR3 region has 16 residues. Germline lookup yields CDR1 SEHNR and CDR2 FQNEAQ (reference sequence). The CDR3 spells CASSLVGLVAKNIQYF. CDR3 nucleotides: TGTGCCAGCAGCTTAGTCGGCTTAGTAGCCAAAAACATTCAGTACTTC.

The V gene is TRBV28, the J gene TRBJ2-1, with D perhaps TRBD1 or TRBD2 (5 bases each). Germline V gene sequence: CDR1 MDHEN, CDR2 SYDVKM. This CDR3 has 17 amino acids. Trimming removed 4 bases from V and 5 bases from J, with 21 bases in between. CDR3 bases: TGTGCCAGCAGTTCACCAGGGACCAACATTGGCCACAATGAGCAGTTCTTC. Translated, it gives CASSSPGTNIGHNEQFF. Full variable domain (missing parts from reference TRBV28 and TRBJ2-1): DVKVTQSSRYLVKRTGEKVFLECVQDMDHENMFWYRQDPGLGLRLIYFSYDVKMKEKGDIPEGYSVSREKKERFSLILESASTNQTSMYLCASSSPGTNIGHNEQFFGPGTRLTVL.

Here the CDR3 reads CASRKGQADGEQFF. The CDR3 nucleotides are TGTGCCAGCAGGAAGGGACAGGCCGACGGTGAGCAGTTCTTC. This chain uses TRBV27 with TRBJ2-1; 8 bases match TRBD1. Germline V gives CDR1 MNHEY, CDR2 SMNVEV (reference sequence). CDR3 length: 14 residues. V gave up 6 bases and J gave up 9 bases; unmatched junction bases: 10.

The chain is built from TRBV6-6 and TRBJ2-5; no definite D call. Near its end, the DNA agrees better with TRBJ2-7, so the J call may be wrong. The germline V gene has CDR1 MNHNY and CDR2 SVGAGI (reference sequence). The CDR3 runs to 11 residues. The CDR3 DNA follows: TGTGCCAGCAGTGGATCCTACGAGCAGTACTTC. Translation: CASSGSYEQYF.

The rearrangement links TRBV30 to TRBJ1-1; 8 bases are shared with TRBD1. The CDR3 contains 13 residues. Germline V lookup: CDR1 GTSNPN, CDR2 SVGIG (reference sequence). V trimming: 2 bases; J trimming: 4 bases; junction bases outside the gene matches: 3. CDR3 region: CAWSSTGATEAFF. The CDR3 DNA reads as TGTGCCTGGAGTTCGACAGGGGCCACTGAAGCTTTCTTT.

CDR3 bases: TGTGCCATTGCGGGGGGCCCGGGACTAGCGGGAGGCAACAATGAGCAGTTCTTC. Amino acids: CAIAGGPGLAGGNNEQFF. This chain joins TRBV19 and TRBJ2-1; TRBD2 aligns across 15 bases. Germline assignment: CDR1 LNHDA and CDR2 SQIVND (reference sequence). The CDR3 runs to 18 residues. Trimming removed 10 bases from V and 5 bases from J; junction bases left unmatched: 15.

J is TRBJ2-7 and V is TRBV25-1; 7 positions match TRBD1. Germline CDR1 is MGHDK and CDR2 is SYGVNS. The CDR3 has 12 amino acids. V trimming: 0 bases; J trimming: 11 bases; junction bases outside the gene matches: 4. The CDR3 loop reads CASSEYGTVEYF. CDR3 DNA: TGTGCCAGCAGTGAATATGGGACAGTGGAGTACTTC.

This sequence joins TRBV19 and TRBJ2-7; D remains ambiguous. In germline, CDR1 is LNHDA, CDR2 SQIVND (reference sequence). The CDR3 totals 14 residues. V lost 1 base, J lost 5 bases, and 12 bases lay in between. CDR3 residues: CASSIGTEPNEQYF. The DNA for the CDR3 is TGTGCCAGTAGTATAGGAACGGAACCTAACGAGCAGTACTTC.

J is TRBJ2-5 and V is TRBV7-2; D not resolved. CDR3 length: 14 amino acids. V was cut by 5 bases and J by 7 bases, with 17 bases left in between. The germline CDR1 and CDR2 sequences are SGHTA and FQGNSA. The CDR3 sequence: CASSPSWSVSTQYF. As DNA, the CDR3 is TGTGCCAGCAGCCCTTCATGGTCGGTGTCGACCCAGTACTTC.

On this clone: The sample contains more than one DNA sequence encoding this CDR3. The chain combines TRBV5-1 with TRBJ2-7; TRBD1 agrees at 9 bases. V dropped 5 bases and J dropped 1; count of bases not matched to a gene: 7. CDR3 size: 15 residues. CDR1 and CDR2 from the germline V gene are SGHRS and YFSETQ. The CDR3 region is CASSRGQGSSYEQYF. CDR3 coding DNA: TGCGCCAGCAGTAGGGGACAGGGTTCATCCTACGAGCAGTACTTC.